A selection of T cell receptor beta chains follows, all from one sample in a study of CD8 T cells in Susac syndrome. TCRdb itself ran the immunoSEQ multiplex PCR reads through MiXCR, one entry per CDR3 protein. The sample shows more than 65,000 distinct CDR3 sequences, approximately 95% of them seen only once. The specimen sequenced was CD8+ T cells from PBMCs. These receptors originate from a human donor in good health. Both conserved end residues are part of each CDR3. D genes are given only for firm matches. Clone size appears in some rows only: once, few, many, or a class for an expanded clone.

TRBD1	-	TRBV29-1	TRBJ1-2	CSTDRDGYTF	TGCAGCACCGACAGGGATGGCTACACCTTC
TRBD1	once	TRBV29-1	TRBJ2-1	CSVERAGTAYNEQFF	TGCAGCGTTGAAAGGGCCGGGACAGCCTACAATGAGCAGTTCTTC
TRBD1	-	TRBV7-3	TRBJ2-2	CASSSTGGAGELFF	TGTGCCAGCAGCTCTACAGGGGGCGCCGGGGAGCTGTTTTTT
-	-	TRBV3-1	TRBJ2-1	CASSQYNNEQFF	TGTGCCAGCAGCCAATATAACAATGAGCAGTTCTTC
TRBD1	-	TRBV7-9	TRBJ1-1	CASSPPGQGITEAFF	TGTGCCAGCAGCCCTCCGGGACAGGGTATCACTGAAGCTTTCTTT
-	few	TRBV12-3/TRBV12-4	TRBJ1-5	CASSSTGSGQPQHF	TGTGCCAGCAGTTCTACAGGGTCGGGTCAGCCCCAGCATTTT
-	-	TRBV4-1	TRBJ2-7	CASSLSVTYEQYF	TGCGCCAGCAGCCTCTCAGTCACCTACGAGCAGTACTTC
-	-	TRBV27	TRBJ2-3	CASSLSVPSTDTQYF	TGTGCCAGCAGTTTAAGTGTTCCTAGCACAGATACGCAGTATTTT
TRBD1	-	TRBV28	TRBJ2-7	CASSYHRGSYEQYF	TGTGCCAGCAGTTATCACAGGGGATCCTACGAGCAGTACTTC
-	-	TRBV24-1	TRBJ2-2	CATREHSNTGELFF	TGTGCCACCAGGGAACACTCGAACACCGGGGAGCTGTTTTTT
-	-	TRBV6-5	TRBJ1-2	CASSLDINYGYTF	TGTGCCAGCAGCCTAGACATCAACTATGGCTACACCTTC
-	-	TRBV7-9	TRBJ1-1	CASSPPKPNTEAFF	TGTGCCAGCAGCCCCCCGAAGCCGAACACTGAAGCTTTCTTT
-	-	TRBV2	TRBJ2-1	CASSESDYNEQFF	TGTGCCAGCAGTGAATCGGACTACAATGAGCAGTTCTTC
-	-	TRBV13	TRBJ2-2	CASSFQGRTGELFF	TGTGCCAGCAGCTTCCAGGGGCGTACCGGGGAGCTGTTTTTT
TRBD1	-	TRBV7-9	TRBJ2-6	CASSPITGAGANVLTF	TGTGCCAGCAGCCCAATTACAGGGGCTGGGGCCAACGTCCTGACTTTC
TRBD1	-	TRBV6-5	TRBJ1-6	CASSVGQNFNSPLHF	TGTGCCAGCAGTGTGGGACAGAACTTTAATTCACCCCTCCACTTT
-	-	TRBV7-3	TRBJ2-1	CASSSLSGNEQFF	TGTGCCAGCAGCTCACTTAGTGGGAATGAGCAGTTCTTC
TRBD2	-	TRBV29-1	TRBJ2-2	CSAEGSGGYNTGELFF	TGCAGCGCTGAGGGTAGCGGGGGGTACAACACCGGGGAGCTGTTTTTT
-	once	TRBV2	TRBJ1-5	CASSEWGSQPQHF	TGTGCCAGCAGTGAATGGGGGAGTCAGCCCCAGCATTTT
TRBD1	-	TRBV5-1	TRBJ2-3	CASSIDRGLARTQYF	TGCGCCAGCAGCATTGACAGGGGGCTTGCCCGAACGCAGTATTTT
TRBD1	-	TRBV4-1	TRBJ1-1	CASSQLDRGNTEAFF	TGCGCCAGCAGCCAACTTGACAGGGGGAACACTGAAGCTTTCTTT
TRBD1	-	TRBV4-1	TRBJ1-4	CASRQAPTGDEKLFF	TGCGCCAGCAGACAAGCTCCGACAGGGGATGAAAAACTGTTTTTT
-	-	TRBV7-9	TRBJ1-2	CASSLVQFGNGYTF	TGTGCCAGCAGCTTAGTACAGTTTGGAAATGGCTACACCTTC
-	-	TRBV2	TRBJ2-3	CASSEGQALGTDTQYF	TGTGCCAGCAGTGAAGGGCAGGCCCTAGGGACAGATACGCAGTATTTT